This paragraph covers one T cell receptor (beta chain) sequence. Its specificity is not known. The data originate from a study of T cell repertoires in cytomegalovirus infection. Study-level findings and limits: In two of eight donors, the top clonotype was HLA-C-restricted CMV-specific.

In TCRdb, the reads were re-called with MiXCR into one record per CDR3 protein. The sample records 180,000 or so distinct CDR3 sequences, 17% being singletons. The CDR3 runs 17 residues. Per germline, CDR1 MNHEY and CDR2 SVGAGI. V was pared by 0 bases and J by 3 bases, with 18 bases between. Sequencing used CD8+ T cells from PBMCs. The TCR sequence derives from a human donor in good health (CMV status not recorded). Some clones in this sample may be carry-over from other donors' samples. The rearrangement uses TRBV6-5 and TRBJ2-7; the D gene is possibly TRBD1 (5 bases). The CDR3 nucleotides are TGTGCCAGCAGTTACTCGATCTCAAGGGGCGACCGCTACGAGCAGTACTTC. It codes for CASSYSISRGDRYEQYF.